These 5 T cell receptor beta chains were all obtained from the same sample, sequenced in a study of CXCR3-negative and CXCR3-positive naive CD8 T cells. The libraries of TRB cDNA were constructed through 5' RACE using UMI labels. Reanalyzing the 5' RACE reads, TCRdb keeps one entry per CDR3 protein, without DNA. In all, the sample yields some 50,000 distinct CDR3 sequences. Sequenced input: naive CXCR3- CD8+ T cells from blood. Noted subset: CD45RO-CCR7+CD27+CD95- naive CD8+ T cells lacking CXCR3 (TNR3-). The receptor source for this set is a human donor in good health. Some clones in this sample may be carry-over from other donors' samples.

The chain carries TRBV29-1 and TRBJ2-7; with no DNA, the TCRdb D assignment of TRBD1 cannot be verified. CDR3 length: 13 residues. Germline V CDR1 and CDR2: SQVTM, ANQGSEA. The CDR3 region is CSVGSGEYYEQYF.

This chain links TRBV7-6 with TRBJ2-1; lacking DNA, the TRBD1 call made by TCRdb goes unchecked. Germline V gene data show CDR1 as SGHVS and CDR2 as FNYEAQ. The CDR3 extends over 15 amino acids. CDR3 loop: CASSISGGAYNEQFF.

The chain is built from TRBV12-3 or TRBV12-4 and TRBJ1-2. The CDR3 is 11 amino acids. This CDR3 is CASGGTYGYTF.

The rearrangement uses TRBV5-1 and TRBJ1-1. CDR3 size: 16 residues. Germline lookup yields CDR1 SGHRS and CDR2 YFSETQ. The CDR3 sequence: CASSLYIGTESTEAFF.

The V and J genes are TRBV29-1 and TRBJ1-1; TCRdb's D gene call, TRBD1, goes unchecked for lack of DNA. This CDR3 is 12 amino acids long. Germline loops: CDR1 SQVTM, CDR2 ANQGSEA. CDR3 sequence: CSVATDNTEAFF.